Detailed here is one T cell receptor beta chain. In the authors' methods: Using reference gene primer amplification, nucleated cell counts were estimated. Assay: immunoSEQ multiplex PCR; the TCRdb copy retains only in-frame clones and omits some. D and trimming were read from the DNA, whereas the V and J calls and clone size are those reported in that table. The sample lists about 240,000 clones, about 85% occurring once. CDR3 length: 12 residues. CDR1 and CDR2 from the germline V gene are MNHNS and SASEGT. With 2 bases removed from V and 5 bases from J, the gap between germline ends came to 7 bases. These data are taken from a study of blood T cell repertoires in COVID-19. On the study more broadly: In each case, the material was cDNA or gDNA derived from T cells, B-cell-depleted T cells, or PBMCs.

This sequence was found in a man aged 55-75 years who had recovered from COVID-19. The specimen was peripheral blood. This chain links TRBV6-1 with TRBJ2-7; D is uncertain. CDR3 sequence: CASSERLNEQYF. Here the CDR3 DNA reads TGTGCCAGCAGTGAACGGTTGAACGAGCAGTACTTC.